Detailed here is one T cell receptor beta chain. What it binds is unknown. The CDR3 is made up of 14 amino acids. Germline values: CDR1 LNHNV, CDR2 YYDKDF (reference sequence). V dropped 2 bases and J dropped 5 bases, with 9 bases sitting between them. The data derive from a study of PD-1 blockade in mismatch repair-deficient tumors. Findings and caveats of the study: After pembrolizumab, tumor-resident clones rose rapidly, then generally contracted before radiologic responses.

Sequenced by immunoSEQ multiplex PCR; TCRdb stores in-frame clones only, minus some. This table holds under 150,000 clones, 70% to 90% found once. The chain recombines TRBV15 with TRBJ2-2; D is uncertain. The source was peripheral blood, collected 44 weeks after starting pembrolizumab. The origin of this receptor is an adult with mismatch repair-deficient cancer. The CDR3 protein is CATSRLPGTGELFF. The DNA of the CDR3 is TGTGCCACCAGCAGACTACCTGGGACCGGGGAGCTGTTTTTT.